Each of the 32 T cell receptor beta chains below was sequenced from the same sample in a study of spatial heterogeneity in lung cancer. Study-wide points: Within tumors, counts of expanded alpha and beta TCRs tracked tumor mutation counts.

Their antigens remain unidentified. Time point meaning: sample taken at primary tumor resection. TCRdb used MiXCR to reprocess the 5' RACE reads, holding one entry per CDR3 protein. The sample lists about 280 distinct CDR3 sequences, around two fifths occurring once. The material sequenced was lung tumor tissue, taken at surgery. The receptors were gathered from a male donor with early-stage non-small cell lung cancer.

The chain is built from TRBV11-3 and TRBJ2-3; D unclear. Trimming cost V 3 bases and J 2 bases, with 6 bases left between them. This CDR3 region has 13 residues. CDR1 and CDR2 from the germline V gene are SGHNT and YENEEA. CDR3 sequence: CASSLRDTDTQYF. The DNA for the CDR3 is TGTGCCAGCAGCTTGCGTGACACAGATACGCAGTATTTT.

This clonotype is labeled as medium-sized (0.01 to 0.1%). The V and J genes are TRBV6-1 and TRBJ1-4, with no clear D. V dropped 1 base and J dropped 4 bases, with 10 bases sitting between them. Germline CDR1 reads MNHNS; CDR2 reads SASEGT. The CDR3 runs 15 residues. CDR3 sequence (DNA): TGTGCCAGCAGTGAAGGCCCGGACTTTAATGAAAAACTGTTTTTT. It encodes CASSEGPDFNEKLFF.

This clonotype is large in the sample. The V gene is TRBV29-1, the J gene TRBJ2-7; D might be TRBD1 or TRBD2, each matching 5 bases. CDR3 length: 12 residues. V was clipped by 0 bases and J by 2 bases, with 5 bases between them. CDR1 and CDR2 from the germline V gene are SQVTM and ANQGSEA. CDR3 DNA sequence: TGCAGCGTTGAAGAGGGGGCCTACGAGCAGTACTTC. Amino acids: CSVEEGAYEQYF.

The rearrangement links TRBV7-3 to TRBJ2-1, with 9 bases that match TRBD1. The germline V gene encodes CDR1 SGHTA and CDR2 FQGTGA. There are 14 residues in the CDR3. V shed 2 bases, J shed 8 bases, and the junction held 4 bases outside the gene matches. CDR3 loop: CASSLLGQGDEQFF. The CDR3 bases are TGTGCCAGCAGCTTACTGGGACAGGGCGATGAGCAGTTCTTC. Full variable domain (rest looked up from reference TRBV7-3 and TRBJ2-1): GAGVSQTPSNKVTEKGKYVELRCDPISGHTALYWYRQSLGQGPEFLIYFQGTGAADDSGLPNDRFFAVRPEGSVSTLKIQRTERGDSAVYLCASSLLGQGDEQFFGPGTRLTVL.

This clonotype was picked up one time. The V call is TRBV18, the J call TRBJ2-3; possible D gene TRBD2, 5 bases. The CDR3 has 15 residues. CDR1 is KGHSH, CDR2 LQKENI, per germline. Trimming stripped 4 bases from V and 6 bases from J, with 17 bases between. DNA for the CDR3: TGTGCCAGCTCACGGATCGGGGTGAATGTGGATACGCAGTATTTT. Translating gives CASSRIGVNVDTQYF.

This clonotype was counted a single time. The gene calls are TRBV3-1 and TRBJ1-2; weak D call: TRBD1 (5 bases). From germline, CDR1 is LGHDT and CDR2 YNNKEL (reference sequence). The CDR3 is 14 amino acids. V was clipped by 4 bases and J by 5 bases, with 14 bases between them. CDR3 loop: CASSPRSEGYGYTF. CDR3 nucleotide sequence: TGTGCCAGCAGCCCCCGGTCCGAGGGGTATGGCTACACCTTC. The whole variable domain, filled in from reference TRBV3-1 and TRBJ1-2, reads DTAVSQTPKYLVTQMGNDKSIKCEQNLGHDTMYWYKQDSKKFLKIMFSYNNKELIINETVPNRFSPKSPDKAHLNLHINSLELGDSAVYFCASSPRSEGYGYTFGSGTRLTVV.

This clonotype is labeled as hyperexpanded. This chain uses TRBV6-2 or TRBV6-3 with TRBJ1-1, with D uncertain. The germline V and J ends were trimmed by 2 bases and 4 bases, with 5 bases remaining between them. The CDR3 sequence is 12 residues long. Germline values: CDR1 MNHEY, CDR2 SVGEGT. The CDR3 coding sequence is TGTGCCAGCAGTTACGGGCGCACTGAAGCTTTCTTT. This codes for CASSYGRTEAFF.

The CDR3 loop reads CSAGGGTDDGKLFF. The CDR3 region has the DNA TGCAGCGCTGGCGGGGGGACAGACGACGGAAAACTGTTTTTT. This chain uses TRBV29-1 with TRBJ1-4; 7 nucleotides match TRBD1. Trimming removed 7 bases from V and 10 bases from J; junction bases left unmatched: 15. The CDR3 is made up of 14 amino acids. The germline gives CDR1 SQVTM, CDR2 ANQGSEA.

This clonotype was picked up a small number of times. The chain employs TRBV5-1 and TRBJ1-5, with a tentative D call TRBD1 (5 bases). V lost 0 bases and J 1 base, leaving 8 bases between the germline ends. Germline assignment: CDR1 SGHRS and CDR2 YFSETQ. The CDR3 is made up of 15 amino acids. CDR3 nucleotide sequence: TGCGCCAGCAGCTTGGAAGGGGACAGCAATCAGCCCCAGCATTTT. It encodes CASSLEGDSNQPQHF. The full variable domain, completed using reference TRBV5-1 and TRBJ1-5, is KAGVTQTPRYLIKTRGQQVTLSCSPISGHRSVSWYQQTPGQGLQFLFEYFSETQRNKGNFPGRFSGRQFSNSRSEMNVSTLELGDSALYLCASSLEGDSNQPQHFGDGTRLSIL.

In its sample, this clonotype ranks as hyperexpanded (1% or more). This chain links TRBV23-1 with TRBJ2-7, with 9 bases identical to TRBD1. TRBV23-1 is assigned to the ORF class and has an uncertain function. CDR3 length: 14 residues. Losses at the gene ends were 3 bases for V and 3 bases for J; bases not matched to a gene: 3. CDR3 region: CASSHRDRDYEQYF. CDR3 DNA sequence: TGCGCCAGCAGTCATAGGGACAGGGACTACGAGCAGTACTTC.

The chain uses TRBV20-1 and TRBJ2-7, with D unclear. Germline V gene sequence: CDR1 DFQATT, CDR2 SNEGSKA (reference sequence). V lost 0 bases and J lost 6, with 6 bases in between. The CDR3 length is 11 residues. CDR3 protein: CSARDQLEQYF. The CDR3 DNA reads TGCAGTGCTAGAGATCAACTCGAGCAGTACTTC.

This clonotype ranks as medium-sized. The genes are TRBV9 and TRBJ2-4, with 8 bases identical to TRBD1. The germline V gene encodes CDR1 SGDLS and CDR2 YYNGEE. After removal of 0 bases from V and 1 base from J, the junction contained 9 bases not matched to a gene. CDR3 length: 18 amino acids. CDR3 coding DNA: TGTGCCAGCAGCGTAGGTGTGGCAGGGGGCTCGGCCAAAAACATTCAGTACTTC. Its translation is CASSVGVAGGSAKNIQYF.

The gene calls are TRBV27 and TRBJ2-3; 7 bases fit TRBD1. In germline, CDR1 is MNHEY, CDR2 SMNVEV (reference sequence). This CDR3 has 15 residues. The ends lost 6 bases at V and 3 bases at J; junction bases unmatched: 9. CDR3 region: CASRSTGVGTDTQYF. As DNA, the CDR3 is TGTGCCAGCAGGTCCACAGGGGTCGGTACAGATACGCAGTATTTT.

CDR3 sequence (DNA): TGTGCCAGCAGCCGCCGTAATGAAAAACTGTTTTTT. Its protein product is CASSRRNEKLFF. The rearrangement joins TRBV3-2 to TRBJ1-4. TRBV3-2 is noted as a pseudogene. CDR3 length equals 12 residues.

This clonotype ranks as hyperexpanded (1% or more). This chain connects TRBV7-8 to TRBJ1-4; D is uncertain. The CDR3 runs 14 residues. V was shortened by 1 base and J by 4 bases, with 7 bases between the two germline ends. CDR1 and CDR2 (germline): SGHVS, FQNEAQ. The CDR3 here is CASSLERFNEKLFF. DNA for the CDR3: TGTGCCAGCAGCTTAGAACGGTTTAATGAAAAACTGTTTTTT. Looking up the rest from reference TRBV7-8 and TRBJ1-4 gives the full variable domain: GAGVSQSPRYKVAKRGQDVALRCDPISGHVSLFWYQQALGQGPEFLTYFQNEAQLDKSGLPSDRFFAERPEGSVSTLKIQRTQQEDSAVYLCASSLERFNEKLFFGSGTQLSVL.

This chain connects TRBV20-1 to TRBJ2-3, with a possible D match to TRBD2 (5 bases). The CDR3 extends over 14 amino acids. Germline CDR1 DFQATT, CDR2 SNEGSKA (reference sequence). V lost 1 base, J lost 1 base, and 9 bases lay in between. Written as DNA, the CDR3 is TGCAGTGCTAGAGGGGAGACTGGCACAGATACGCAGTATTTT. Protein product: CSARGETGTDTQYF.

The V and J genes are TRBV20-1 and TRBJ2-3, with 9 nucleotides matching TRBD2. The CDR3 contains 14 residues. V lost 6 bases to trimming and J lost 3 bases; unmatched junction nucleotides: 7. CDR1 DFQATT and CDR2 SNEGSKA come from the germline V gene (reference sequence). The CDR3 spells CSASNLAGTDTQYF. The CDR3 coding sequence is TGCAGTGCCTCCAACCTAGCGGGAACAGATACGCAGTATTTT.

This clonotype turned up a few times. The chain joins TRBV20-1 to TRBJ2-5, with TRBD1 as a possible D gene (6 bases). This CDR3 has 20 amino acids. In germline, CDR1 is DFQATT, CDR2 SNEGSKA (reference sequence). With 5 bases removed from V and 1 base from J, the gap between germline ends came to 32 bases. Here the CDR3 reads CSAFSRRTLEVQGIQETQYF. CDR3 coding DNA: TGCAGTGCTTTTAGCCGGCGGACACTGGAGGTCCAGGGGATCCAAGAGACCCAGTACTTC.

The V and J genes are TRBV6-6 and TRBJ1-1, with D perhaps TRBD1 (5 bases). This CDR3 contains 13 residues. CDR1 is MNHNY, CDR2 SVGAGI, per germline (reference sequence). Trimming removed 5 bases from V and 1 base from J, with 8 bases in between. The CDR3 spells CASSETENTEAFF. Written as DNA, the CDR3 is TGTGCCAGCAGTGAGACAGAGAACACTGAAGCTTTCTTT.

This clonotype was picked up a small number of times. The gene calls are TRBV6-1 and TRBJ1-6, with 8 bases identical to TRBD1. After removal of 6 bases from V and 8 bases from J, the junction contained 6 bases not matched to a gene. This CDR3 contains 14 residues. The germline gives CDR1 MNHNS, CDR2 SASEGT. CDR3: CASRKDRGYSPLHF. The CDR3, as DNA: TGTGCCAGCAGGAAAGACAGGGGATATTCACCCCTCCACTTT.

This clonotype appeared a single time. The chain is built from TRBV24-1 and TRBJ2-1; no definite D call. CDR3 length equals 12 residues. Germline CDR1 reads KGHDR; CDR2 reads SFDVKD. Trimming took off 2 bases at V and 6 bases at J, with 4 bases between the two ends. CDR3 sequence: CATSDWTNEQFF. For the CDR3, the DNA is TGTGCCACCAGTGATTGGACCAATGAGCAGTTCTTC.

This clonotype counts as large. The rearrangement joins TRBV30 to TRBJ1-6; D ambiguous. In germline, CDR1 is GTSNPN, CDR2 SVGIG (reference sequence). The CDR3 has 15 residues. Between the trimmed V and J ends, which lost 3 bases and 7 bases, there was a span of 16 bases. CDR3 sequence (DNA): TGTGCCTGGAGGGTTCCAGAGGGCTGGAATTCACCCCTCCACTTT. Protein: CAWRVPEGWNSPLHF.

This clonotype is labeled as hyperexpanded. The gene calls are TRBV19 and TRBJ2-3, with D perhaps TRBD1 (6 bases). V lost 10 bases to trimming and J lost 2 bases, with 13 bases between them. The CDR3 loop spans 13 amino acids. Germline loops: CDR1 LNHDA, CDR2 SQIVND (reference sequence). The CDR3 sequence is CATSWTVTDTQYF. The CDR3 DNA follows: TGTGCCACCTCCTGGACAGTCACAGATACGCAGTATTTT.

This clonotype occurred a few times. The chain couples TRBV28 to TRBJ1-1, with D possibly TRBD1 on 6 matching bases. Germline V gene sequence: CDR1 MDHEN, CDR2 SYDVKM. V lost 4 bases and J 0 bases, leaving 15 bases between the germline ends. The CDR3 is 16 amino acids. The CDR3 is CASSSPPDRMNTEAFF. The CDR3 nucleotides are TGTGCCAGCAGTTCCCCTCCCGACAGGATGAACACTGAAGCTTTCTTT.

In its sample, this clonotype is large. The chain employs TRBV7-9 and TRBJ1-1, with 9 positions matching TRBD1. Germline V gives CDR1 SEHNR, CDR2 FQNEAQ (reference sequence). The CDR3 length is 14 residues. The V and J ends lost 3 bases and 5 bases, in that order; junction bases with no gene match: 4. The CDR3 coding sequence is TGTGCCAGCAGCTTTGGACAGGGGAGGACTGAAGCTTTCTTT. Amino acid sequence: CASSFGQGRTEAFF.

On this clonotype itself: At one of its ends the junction is not consistent with the germline gene, which may arise from a read error. CDR3 region: CASSERGPNYGYTF. CDR3 nucleotides: TGCGCCAGCAGCGAGAGGGGGCCTAACTATGGCTACACCTTC. V is TRBV7-8 and J is TRBJ1-2; 7 positions agree with TRBD1. This CDR3 has 14 residues. CDR1 and CDR2 from the germline V gene are SGHVS and FQNEAQ.

This clonotype is labeled large (0.1 to 1%). The rearrangement joins TRBV12-3 or TRBV12-4 to TRBJ2-7, with TRBD2 identical over 7 bases. The CDR3 sequence is 14 residues long. V shed 3 bases, J shed 0 bases, and the junction held 2 bases outside the gene matches. The CDR3 DNA sequence: TGTGCCAGCAGTTTGGCTAGCGGCTCCTACGAGCAGTACTTC. Protein product: CASSLASGSYEQYF.

By its share, this clonotype is hyperexpanded. V gene TRBV9 combines with J gene TRBJ2-2; perhaps TRBD1 as D (5 bases). CDR1 is SGDLS and CDR2 is YYNGEE in the germline V gene. The CDR3 covers 14 residues. V was pared by 2 bases and J by 1 base, with 6 bases between. The CDR3 sequence is CASSVGQNTGELFF. The CDR3 DNA reads as TGTGCCAGCAGCGTTGGACAGAACACCGGGGAGCTGTTTTTT.

This clonotype is labeled as hyperexpanded. The J gene is TRBJ2-7, the V gene TRBV5-1, with 7 bases aligning to TRBD1. Germline V gene data show CDR1 as SGHRS and CDR2 as YFSETQ. V was pared by 0 bases and J by 6 bases, with 6 bases of the junction left unmatched. The CDR3 sequence is 14 residues long. The CDR3 DNA reads as TGCGCCAGCAGCTTGGATGGACAGGCCCTCGAGCAGTACTTC. Protein sequence: CASSLDGQALEQYF.

The V gene is TRBV4-1, the J gene TRBJ2-3; D possibly corresponds to TRBD2 (7 bases). Between the trimmed V and J ends, which lost 0 bases and 4 bases, there was a span of 14 bases. This CDR3 has 16 amino acids. Germline V gene lookup returns CDR1 MGHRA and CDR2 YSYEKL. This chain's CDR3 is CASSQDLGGRSDTQYF. The CDR3, as DNA: TGCGCCAGCAGCCAAGATCTGGGGGGGCGCTCAGATACGCAGTATTTT.

The CDR3 loop is CASSQEPWANYGYTF. CDR3 nucleotide sequence: TGCGCCAGCAGCCAGGAACCATGGGCTAACTATGGCTACACCTTC. The chain has TRBV4-1 and TRBJ1-2; no clear D. V shed 3 bases and J shed 0 bases, with 11 bases lying between them. CDR1 and CDR2 (germline): MGHRA, YSYEKL. This CDR3 contains 15 residues.

The genes are TRBV27 and TRBJ2-5, with 7 bases fitting TRBD2. The CDR3 length is 15 residues. J was trimmed by 3 bases and V by 4 bases; bases with no gene match: 8. Germline lookup yields CDR1 MNHEY and CDR2 SMNVEV (reference sequence). CDR3 in amino acids: CASSSPQRGEETQYF. CDR3 DNA sequence: TGTGCCAGCAGTTCCCCCCAGCGGGGAGAAGAGACCCAGTACTTC.